This T cell receptor (beta chain) was sequenced for a study of T cells after yellow fever vaccination. V lost 5 bases and J lost 6; bases outside the gene matches: 8. Germline values: CDR1 MDHEN, CDR2 SYDVKM. This CDR3 has 14 residues. This clonotype came up a few times. Conversion of TCR transcripts into cDNA relied on 5'RACE template switching, which added a universal primer site and UMIs. TCRdb itself ran the 5' RACE reads through MiXCR, one entry per CDR3 protein. In the table there are around 310,000 distinct CDR3 sequences, approximately 3.8% of which are singletons. V and J are TRBV28 and TRBJ2-7; 9 bases match TRBD1. The specimen comprised PBMCs, sampled on the day of the yellow fever booster vaccination. The source is a young man who received the YFV17D yellow fever vaccine. The CDR3, as DNA: TGTGCCAGCAGTCTCTCCGGGACAGGGCTCGAGCAGTACGTC. It encodes CASSLSGTGLEQYV.